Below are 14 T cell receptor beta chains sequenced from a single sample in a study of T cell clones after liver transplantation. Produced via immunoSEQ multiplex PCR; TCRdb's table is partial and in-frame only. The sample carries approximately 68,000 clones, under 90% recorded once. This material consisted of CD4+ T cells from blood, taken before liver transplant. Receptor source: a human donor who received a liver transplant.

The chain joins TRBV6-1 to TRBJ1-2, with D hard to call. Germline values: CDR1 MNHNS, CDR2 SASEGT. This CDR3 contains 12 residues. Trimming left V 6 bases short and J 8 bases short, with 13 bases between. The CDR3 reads CASSYSSSGYTF. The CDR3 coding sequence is TGTGCCAGCAGCTACAGCTCGTCAGGCTACACCTTC.

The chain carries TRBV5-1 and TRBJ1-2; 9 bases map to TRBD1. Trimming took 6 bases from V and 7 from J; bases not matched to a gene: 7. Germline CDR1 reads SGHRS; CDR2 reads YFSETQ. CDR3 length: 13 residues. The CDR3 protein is CASNEGQGGGYTF. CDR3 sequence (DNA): TGCGCCAGCAACGAGGGACAGGGAGGTGGCTACACCTTC.

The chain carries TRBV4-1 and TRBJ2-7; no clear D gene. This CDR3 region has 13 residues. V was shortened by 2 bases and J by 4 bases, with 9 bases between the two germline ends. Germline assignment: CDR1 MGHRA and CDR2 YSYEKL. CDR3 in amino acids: CASSQPAEYEQYF. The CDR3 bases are TGCGCCAGCAGCCAACCGGCGGAGTACGAGCAGTACTTC.

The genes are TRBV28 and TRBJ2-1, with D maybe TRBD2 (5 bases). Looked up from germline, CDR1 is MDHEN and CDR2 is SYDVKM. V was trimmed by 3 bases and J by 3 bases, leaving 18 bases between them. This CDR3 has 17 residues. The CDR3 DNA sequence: TGTGCCAGCAGTTTTAAGTGGTCCAGAGGAGGCTACAATGAGCAGTTCTTC. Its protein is CASSFKWSRGGYNEQFF.

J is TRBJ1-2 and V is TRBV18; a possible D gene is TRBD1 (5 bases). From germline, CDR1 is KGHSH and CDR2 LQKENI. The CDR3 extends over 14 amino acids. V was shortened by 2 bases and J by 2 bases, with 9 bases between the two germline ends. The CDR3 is CASSPSKGNYGYTF. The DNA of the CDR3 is TGTGCCAGCTCACCATCGAAGGGGAACTATGGCTACACCTTC.

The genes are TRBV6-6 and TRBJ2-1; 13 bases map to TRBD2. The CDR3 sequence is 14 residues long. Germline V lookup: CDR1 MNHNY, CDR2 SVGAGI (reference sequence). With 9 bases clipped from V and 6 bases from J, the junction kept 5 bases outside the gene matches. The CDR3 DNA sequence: TGTGCCAGTACCGGGACTAGCGGGACCAATGAGCAGTTCTTC. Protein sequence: CASTGTSGTNEQFF.

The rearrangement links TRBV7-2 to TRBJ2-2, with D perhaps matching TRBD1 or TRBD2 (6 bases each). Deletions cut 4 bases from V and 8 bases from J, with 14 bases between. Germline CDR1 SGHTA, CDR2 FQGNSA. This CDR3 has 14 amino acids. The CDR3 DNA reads TGTGCCAGCAGCTCGGGGGCCATACTTGGGGAGCTGTTTTTT. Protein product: CASSSGAILGELFF.

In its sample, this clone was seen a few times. The CDR3 DNA sequence: TGTGCCAGCTCTTCGGACAGTGAAGAGACCCAGTACTTC. Protein product: CASSSDSEETQYF. This chain links TRBV18 with TRBJ2-5; D is possibly TRBD1 (6 bases). Germline lookup yields CDR1 KGHSH and CDR2 LQKENI. Trimming cost V 6 bases and J 3 bases, with 11 bases left between them. The CDR3 totals 13 residues.

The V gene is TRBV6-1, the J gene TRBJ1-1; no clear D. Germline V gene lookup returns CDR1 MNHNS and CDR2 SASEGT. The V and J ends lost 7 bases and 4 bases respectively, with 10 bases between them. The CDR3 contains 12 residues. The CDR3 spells CASIEGGTEAFF. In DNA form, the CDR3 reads TGTGCCAGCATAGAGGGAGGCACTGAAGCTTTCTTT.

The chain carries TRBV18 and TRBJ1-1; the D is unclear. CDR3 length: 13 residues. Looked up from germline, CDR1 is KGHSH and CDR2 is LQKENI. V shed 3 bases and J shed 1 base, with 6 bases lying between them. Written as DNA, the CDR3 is TGTGCCAGCTCACCTACAGAGAACACTGAAGCTTTCTTT. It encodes CASSPTENTEAFF. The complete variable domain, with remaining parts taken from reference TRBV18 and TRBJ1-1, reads NAGVMQNPRHLVRRRGQEARLRCSPMKGHSHVYWYRQLPEEGLKFMVYLQKENIIDESGMPKERFSAEFPKEGPSILRIQQVVRGDSAAYFCASSPTENTEAFFGQGTRLTVV.

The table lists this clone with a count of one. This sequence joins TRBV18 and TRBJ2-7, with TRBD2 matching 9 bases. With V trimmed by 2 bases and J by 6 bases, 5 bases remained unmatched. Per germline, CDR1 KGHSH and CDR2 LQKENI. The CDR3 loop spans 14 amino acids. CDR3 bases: TGTGCCAGCTCACCATTAGCGGGAGTGGGCGAGCAGTACTTC. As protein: CASSPLAGVGEQYF.

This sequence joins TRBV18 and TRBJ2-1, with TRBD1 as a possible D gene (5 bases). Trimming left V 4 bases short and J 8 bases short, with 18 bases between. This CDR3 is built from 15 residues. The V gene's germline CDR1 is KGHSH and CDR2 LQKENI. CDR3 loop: CASSLNTAGNDEQFF. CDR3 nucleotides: TGTGCCAGCTCACTTAATACGGCAGGGAACGATGAGCAGTTCTTC. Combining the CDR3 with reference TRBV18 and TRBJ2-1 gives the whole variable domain NAGVMQNPRHLVRRRGQEARLRCSPMKGHSHVYWYRQLPEEGLKFMVYLQKENIIDESGMPKERFSAEFPKEGPSILRIQQVVRGDSAAYFCASSLNTAGNDEQFFGPGTRLTVL.

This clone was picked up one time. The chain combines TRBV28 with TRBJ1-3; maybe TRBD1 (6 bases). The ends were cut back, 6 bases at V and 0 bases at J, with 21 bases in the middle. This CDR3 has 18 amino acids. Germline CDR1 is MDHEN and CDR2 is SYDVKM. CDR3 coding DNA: TGTGCCAGCAGCCTCACCTGGACAGACCCTACCTCTGGAAACACCATATATTTT. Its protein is CASSLTWTDPTSGNTIYF.

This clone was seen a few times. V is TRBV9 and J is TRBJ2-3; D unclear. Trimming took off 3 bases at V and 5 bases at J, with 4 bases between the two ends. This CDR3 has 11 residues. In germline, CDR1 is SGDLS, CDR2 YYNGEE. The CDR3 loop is CASSAKDTQYF. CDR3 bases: TGTGCCAGCAGCGCTAAAGATACGCAGTATTTT.